These 26 T cell receptor beta chains were sequenced from one sample in a study of post-analysis software for immune sequencing data. The antigens these receptors bind are not known. Study-wide results and caveats: Controls had lower frequencies than patients of a few TRBV segments, which included TRBV5-6, TRBV5-1 and TRBV20-1.

Tagging with unique molecular identifiers was a feature of the TCR beta cDNA libraries. A single record per CDR3 protein comes from TCRdb applying MiXCR to the PCR reads. Of some 700,000 distinct CDR3 sequences in the sample, 55% to 60% were seen once. Sequencing used blood. The receptors come from a girl aged 2-10 years with multiple sclerosis.

The CDR3 bases are TGCGCCAGCGCTACGACAGGGATCGAGCAGTACTTC. The encoded protein is CASATTGIEQYF. The rearrangement uses TRBV10-2 and TRBJ2-7, with 7 bases aligning to TRBD1. J gave up 6 bases and V 8 bases, and 7 bases lay outside the gene matches. The germline V gene encodes CDR1 WSHSY and CDR2 SAAADI. The CDR3 covers 12 residues.

This clonotype was seen only a few times. The genes are TRBV25-1 and TRBJ1-2; no firm D call. The CDR3 has 16 residues. The ends were cut back, 1 base at V and 2 bases at J, with 14 bases in the middle. Germline V CDR1 and CDR2: MGHDK, SYGVNS. CDR3 residues: CASSESAGPTNYGYTF. Written as DNA, the CDR3 is TGTGCCAGCAGTGAATCGGCCGGACCCACCAACTATGGCTACACCTTC.

This clonotype was counted between two and nine times. The V and J genes are TRBV29-1 and TRBJ1-1; D uncertain. Germline values: CDR1 SQVTM, CDR2 ANQGSEA. Trimming left V 4 bases short and J 0 bases short, with 9 bases between. The CDR3 has 13 amino acids. For the CDR3, the DNA is TGCAGCGTTGTGAGGAGCATGAACACTGAAGCTTTCTTT. This encodes CSVVRSMNTEAFF.

The J gene is TRBJ2-6, the V gene TRBV10-3; D remains unclear. Germline V gives CDR1 ENHRY, CDR2 SYGVKD. Trimming took 9 bases from V and 0 from J, leaving 3 bases between them. The CDR3 sequence is 12 residues long. CDR3 DNA sequence: TGTGCCATTAGCTCTGGGGCCAACGTCCTGACTTTC. The encoded protein is CAISSGANVLTF.

The DNA for the CDR3 is TGTGCCACGGAGTCCGAGTGCCAGCAAGAGACCCAGTACTTC. Translating gives CATESECQQETQYF. J is TRBJ2-5 and V is TRBV10-3; D gene uncertain. The germline V gene encodes CDR1 ENHRY and CDR2 SYGVKD. The ends were cut back, 10 bases at V and 2 bases at J, with 17 bases in the middle. This CDR3 is 14 amino acids long.

This clonotype was seen a few times. The chain recombines TRBV10-3 with TRBJ2-3; 8 nucleotides line up with TRBD2. This CDR3 has 15 amino acids. Germline CDR1 ENHRY, CDR2 SYGVKD. V dropped 3 bases and J dropped 0; count of bases not matched to a gene: 2. DNA of the CDR3: TGTGCCATCAGTGATCCTAGCGGGAGCACAGATACGCAGTATTTT. Its protein is CAISDPSGSTDTQYF.

The chain couples TRBV9 to TRBJ1-6; 7 nucleotides align to TRBD1. The germline V gene encodes CDR1 SGDLS and CDR2 YYNGEE. The junction had 12 bases not matched to a gene; V was cut back by 3 bases and J by 9 bases. This CDR3 contains 16 residues. The CDR3 nucleotides are TGTGCCAGCAGCGCGAGAGGACAGGCTTCGGGTTCACCCCTCCACTTT. This sequence encodes CASSARGQASGSPLHF.

The chain links TRBV6-4 to TRBJ2-1; possibly TRBD2 for D (5 bases). Germline V CDR1 and CDR2: MRHNA, SNTAGT. Deletions cut 3 bases from V and 2 bases from J, with 11 bases between. This CDR3 region has 15 residues. In nucleotides, the CDR3 is TGTGCCAGCAGTGAGGCGGGTTTCCCCTACAATGAGCAGTTCTTC. Translation gives CASSEAGFPYNEQFF.

This chain joins TRBV2 and TRBJ2-1; the match to TRBD2 covers 8 bases. This CDR3 has 14 residues. The V segment lost 8 bases and the J segment 1 base; nucleotides outside the gene matches: 4. The germline V gene has CDR1 SNHLY and CDR2 FYNNEI. The CDR3 loop reads CASGASGSYNEQFF. The CDR3 DNA sequence: TGTGCCAGCGGGGCTAGCGGGTCCTACAATGAGCAGTTCTTC.

This sequence joins TRBV5-5 and TRBJ2-3; D gene unclear. Trimming cost V 0 bases and J 10 bases, with 6 bases left between them. This CDR3 has 11 residues. Germline CDR1 and CDR2: SGHKS and YYEKEE (reference sequence). The CDR3 reads CASSLERSQYF. The CDR3 DNA is TGTGCCAGCAGCTTGGAAAGGTCGCAGTATTTT.

The chain uses TRBV6-5 and TRBJ1-5; TRBD1 matches at 8 bases. The junction had 6 bases not matched to a gene; V was cut back by 5 bases and J by 6 bases. This CDR3 has 14 amino acids. Per germline, CDR1 MNHEY and CDR2 SVGAGI. The CDR3 DNA sequence: TGTGCCAGCAGTCAGGACAGGGAGGGTCAGCCCCAGCATTTT. Protein: CASSQDREGQPQHF.

The rearrangement uses TRBV29-1 and TRBJ2-1; 7 bases line up with TRBD2. The ends lost 1 base at V and 8 bases at J; junction bases unmatched: 8. Germline lookup yields CDR1 SQVTM and CDR2 ANQGSEA. CDR3 length: 14 amino acids. CDR3 in DNA: TGCAGCGTTGAAGGCGGGGGAGCCCGGGATGAGCAGTTCTTC. Translating gives CSVEGGGARDEQFF.

The chain joins TRBV6-5 to TRBJ1-1; a possible D gene is TRBD1 (5 bases). The V end lost 2 bases, the J end lost 1 base, and 14 bases lay between the germline ends. The germline V gene has CDR1 MNHEY and CDR2 SVGAGI. CDR3 length equals 16 residues. Written as DNA, the CDR3 is TGTGCCAGCAGTTACAGGGGCGCGATAAGGAACACTGAAGCTTTCTTT. Its protein product is CASSYRGAIRNTEAFF.

The DNA of the CDR3 is TGTGCCATCAGTGAGTCGGAGGGGCGCAGCACAGATACGCAGTATTTT. Protein product: CAISESEGRSTDTQYF. The chain is built from TRBV10-3 and TRBJ2-3; a weak D match, TRBD2 (6 bases). Looked up from germline, CDR1 is ENHRY and CDR2 is SYGVKD. The CDR3 runs 16 residues. Between the trimmed V and J ends, which lost 0 bases and 0 bases, there was a span of 10 bases.

The V call is TRBV12-3 or TRBV12-4, the J call TRBJ2-3, with 12 nucleotides matching TRBD2. With V trimmed by 5 bases and J by 0 bases, 3 bases remained unmatched. The CDR3 length is 16 residues. CDR3 DNA: TGTGCCAGCAGTCCCGGGACTAGCGGGAGCACAGATACGCAGTATTTT. Amino acids: CASSPGTSGSTDTQYF.

The chain has TRBV4-3 and TRBJ2-1, with 10 positions matching TRBD2. CDR1 and CDR2 (germline): LGHNA, YSLEER. The V segment lost 3 bases and the J segment 5 bases; nucleotides outside the gene matches: 13. The CDR3 spans 18 residues. The CDR3 sequence is CASSQEPSGGALDNEQFF. CDR3 bases: TGCGCCAGCAGCCAGGAACCTAGCGGGGGTGCCCTTGACAATGAGCAGTTCTTC.

V usage is TRBV5-1 and J usage is TRBJ1-5; D is undetermined. The germline CDR1 and CDR2 sequences are SGHRS and YFSETQ. The CDR3 sequence is 13 residues long. Trimming took 0 bases from V and 9 from J, leaving 10 bases between them. The CDR3 DNA sequence: TGCGCCAGCAGCTTGGAACCCCAGAGGCCCCAGCATTTT. The encoded protein is CASSLEPQRPQHF. The full variable domain, its missing parts supplied by reference TRBV5-1 and TRBJ1-5, is KAGVTQTPRYLIKTRGQQVTLSCSPISGHRSVSWYQQTPGQGLQFLFEYFSETQRNKGNFPGRFSGRQFSNSRSEMNVSTLELGDSALYLCASSLEPQRPQHFGDGTRLSIL.

This chain joins TRBV6-5 and TRBJ1-5, with a weak D call TRBD1 (5 bases). The V gene lost 6 bases and the J gene lost 6 bases, with 12 bases spanning the gap. The CDR3 length is 13 residues. The V gene's germline CDR1 is MNHEY and CDR2 SVGAGI. The CDR3 region is CASRPGVFQPQHF. Written as DNA, the CDR3 is TGTGCCAGCAGACCGGGGGTCTTTCAGCCCCAGCATTTT.

The chain joins TRBV12-3 or TRBV12-4 to TRBJ2-3; D remains unclear. The CDR3 has 15 amino acids. The V end lost 5 bases, the J end lost 0 bases, and 12 bases lay between the germline ends. The CDR3 nucleotides read TGTGCCAGCAGTCACAATCCTGACAGCACAGATACGCAGTATTTT. This gives the protein CASSHNPDSTDTQYF.

This chain uses TRBV10-3 with TRBJ2-7; D perhaps matches TRBD1 (5 bases). Trimming shortened V by 5 bases and J by 2 bases, and 13 bases separated the two germline ends. The germline V gene encodes CDR1 ENHRY and CDR2 SYGVKD. The CDR3 sequence is 14 residues long. CDR3 sequence reads: CAISRGQGTYEQYF. CDR3 coding DNA: TGTGCCATCAGTAGGGGCCAGGGAACCTACGAGCAGTACTTC.

The chain joins TRBV15 to TRBJ2-1, with 8 nucleotides matching TRBD2. With 1 base clipped from V and 5 bases from J, the junction kept 10 bases outside the gene matches. Germline assignment: CDR1 LNHNV and CDR2 YYDKDF (reference sequence). This CDR3 has 17 residues. The CDR3 DNA is TGTGCCACCAGCAGAGCTCGGGGGGGCCTGCCTGACAATGAGCAGTTCTTC. Its translation: CATSRARGGLPDNEQFF.

The CDR3 here is CASSLGPTGAGANVLTF. The CDR3 coding sequence is TGTGCCAGCAGCTTAGGACCAACAGGGGCTGGGGCCAACGTCCTGACTTTC. The V and J genes are TRBV11-3 and TRBJ2-6; 7 nucleotides line up with TRBD1. CDR1 is SGHNT and CDR2 is YENEEA in the germline V gene. This CDR3 is built from 17 residues. V gave up 1 base and J gave up 2 bases; unmatched junction bases: 5.

This chain links TRBV6-6 with TRBJ1-5; tentative D call: TRBD1 (5 bases). The germline V gene encodes CDR1 MNHNY and CDR2 SVGAGI (reference sequence). CDR3 length equals 13 residues. The V gene lost 5 bases and the J gene lost 7 bases, with 12 bases spanning the gap. Here the CDR3 reads CASSAGSGQPQHF. DNA for the CDR3: TGTGCCAGCAGTGCAGGGTCAGGGCAGCCCCAGCATTTT.

The chain links TRBV7-2 to TRBJ2-5; D gene ambiguous. The germline V gene has CDR1 SGHTA and CDR2 FQGNSA. The germline V and J ends were trimmed by 4 bases and 3 bases, with 15 bases remaining between them. The CDR3 runs to 15 residues. CDR3 DNA: TGTGCCAGCAGCTCGAACCCAGGACGGGAAGAGACCCAGTACTTC. Translating it yields CASSSNPGREETQYF.

The table lists this clonotype with many counts. The gene calls are TRBV28 and TRBJ2-7; no definite D call. V lost 5 bases to trimming and J lost 4 bases, with 6 bases between them. Germline loops: CDR1 MDHEN, CDR2 SYDVKM. This CDR3 has 11 residues. CDR3 sequence (DNA): TGTGCCAGCAGTCTAGAATACGAGCAGTACTTC. It specifies CASSLEYEQYF.

The chain couples TRBV12-3 or TRBV12-4 to TRBJ2-3, with D unresolved. This CDR3 has 15 residues. V lost 5 bases, J lost 4 bases, and 16 bases lay in between. The CDR3 DNA reads as TGTGCCAGCAGTCAAGCCCTTACGTCGGCAGATACGCAGTATTTT. Protein sequence: CASSQALTSADTQYF.